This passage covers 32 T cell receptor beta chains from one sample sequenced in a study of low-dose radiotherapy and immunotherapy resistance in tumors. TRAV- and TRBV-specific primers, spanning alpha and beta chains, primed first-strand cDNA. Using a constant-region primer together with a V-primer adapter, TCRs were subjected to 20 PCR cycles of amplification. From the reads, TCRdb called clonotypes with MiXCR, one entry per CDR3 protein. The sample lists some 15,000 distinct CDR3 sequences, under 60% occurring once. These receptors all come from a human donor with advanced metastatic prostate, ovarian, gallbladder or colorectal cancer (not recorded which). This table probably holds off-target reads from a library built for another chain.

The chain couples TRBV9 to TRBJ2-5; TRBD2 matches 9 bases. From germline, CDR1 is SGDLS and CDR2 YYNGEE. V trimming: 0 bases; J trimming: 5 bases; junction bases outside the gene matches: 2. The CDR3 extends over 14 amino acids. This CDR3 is CASSVDAGGETQYF. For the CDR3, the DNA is TGTGCCAGCAGCGTAGATGCGGGGGGGGAGACCCAGTACTTC.

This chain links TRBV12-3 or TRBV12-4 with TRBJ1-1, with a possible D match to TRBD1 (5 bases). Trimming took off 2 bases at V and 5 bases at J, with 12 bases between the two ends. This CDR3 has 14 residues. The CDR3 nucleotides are TGTGCCAGCAGTTTACAGCAGGGTAGTACTGAAGCTTTCTTT. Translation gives CASSLQQGSTEAFF.

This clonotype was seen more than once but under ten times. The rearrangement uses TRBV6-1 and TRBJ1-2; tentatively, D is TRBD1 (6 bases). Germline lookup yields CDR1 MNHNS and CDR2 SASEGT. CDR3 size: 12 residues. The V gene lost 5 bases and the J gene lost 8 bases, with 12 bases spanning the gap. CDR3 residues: CASSPTGSGYTF. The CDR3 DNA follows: TGTGCCAGCAGTCCAACAGGGTCAGGCTACACCTTC.

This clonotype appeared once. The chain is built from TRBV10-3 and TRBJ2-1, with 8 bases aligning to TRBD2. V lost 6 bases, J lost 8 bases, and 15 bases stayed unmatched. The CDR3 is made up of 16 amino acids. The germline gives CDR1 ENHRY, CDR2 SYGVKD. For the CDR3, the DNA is TGTGCCATCAGCCCCCCAGAGCGGGGGAGCTTGGATGAGCAGTTCTTC. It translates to CAISPPERGSLDEQFF.

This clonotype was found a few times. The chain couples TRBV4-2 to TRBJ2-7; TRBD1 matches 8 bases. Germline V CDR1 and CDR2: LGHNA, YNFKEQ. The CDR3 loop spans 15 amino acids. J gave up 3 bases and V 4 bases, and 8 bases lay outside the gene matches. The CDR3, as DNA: TGTGCCAGCAGCCGTGACAGGGGCGGTCACTACGAGCAGTACTTC. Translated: CASSRDRGGHYEQYF.

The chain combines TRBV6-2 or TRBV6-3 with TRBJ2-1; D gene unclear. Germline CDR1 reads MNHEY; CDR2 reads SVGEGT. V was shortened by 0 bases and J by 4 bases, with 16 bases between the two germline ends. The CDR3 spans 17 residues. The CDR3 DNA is TGTGCCAGCAGTTACTCTACCGACCATCCCCCTTACAATGAGCAGTTCTTC. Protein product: CASSYSTDHPPYNEQFF.

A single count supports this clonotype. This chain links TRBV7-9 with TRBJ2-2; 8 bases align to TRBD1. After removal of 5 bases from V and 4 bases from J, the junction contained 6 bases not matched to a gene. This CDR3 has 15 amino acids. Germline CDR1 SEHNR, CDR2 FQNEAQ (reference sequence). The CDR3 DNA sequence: TGTGCCAGCAGCGCACAGGGGGGAGGCACCGGGGAGCTGTTTTTT. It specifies CASSAQGGGTGELFF.

This chain's CDR3 is CASSQASGYNEQFF. The CDR3 DNA reads TGTGCCAGCAGCCAAGCCAGCGGCTACAATGAGCAGTTCTTC. The chain has TRBV14 and TRBJ2-1; D perhaps matches TRBD2 (5 bases). The CDR3 is 14 residues long. Deletions cut 1 base from V and 3 bases from J, with 7 bases between. Germline V gives CDR1 SGHDN, CDR2 FVKESK.

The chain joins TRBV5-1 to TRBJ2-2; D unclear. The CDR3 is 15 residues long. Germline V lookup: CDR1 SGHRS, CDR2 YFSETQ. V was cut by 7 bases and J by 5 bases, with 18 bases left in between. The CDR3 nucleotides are TGCGCCAGCCAACCTGTCCCGGAGAGGACCGGGGAGCTGTTTTTT. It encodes CASQPVPERTGELFF.

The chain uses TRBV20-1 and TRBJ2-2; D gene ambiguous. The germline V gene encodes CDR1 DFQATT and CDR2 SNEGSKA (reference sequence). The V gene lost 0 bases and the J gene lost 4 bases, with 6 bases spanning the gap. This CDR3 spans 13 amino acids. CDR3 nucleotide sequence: TGCAGTGCTAGAGAAGTGACCACCGGGGAGCTGTTTTTT. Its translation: CSAREVTTGELFF.

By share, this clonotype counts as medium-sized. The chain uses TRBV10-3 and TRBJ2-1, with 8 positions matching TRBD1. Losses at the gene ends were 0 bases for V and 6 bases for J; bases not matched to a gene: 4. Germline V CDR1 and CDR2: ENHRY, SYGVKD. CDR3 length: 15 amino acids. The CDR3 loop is CAISESMTGVNEQFF. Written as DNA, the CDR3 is TGTGCCATCAGTGAGTCGATGACAGGGGTCAATGAGCAGTTCTTC.

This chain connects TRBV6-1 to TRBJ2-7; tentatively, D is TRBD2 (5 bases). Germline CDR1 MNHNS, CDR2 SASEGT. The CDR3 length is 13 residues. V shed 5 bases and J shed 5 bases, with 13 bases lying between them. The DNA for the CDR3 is TGTGCCAGCAGTCGGAGAGTCGGGGACGAGCAGTACTTC. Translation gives CASSRRVGDEQYF.

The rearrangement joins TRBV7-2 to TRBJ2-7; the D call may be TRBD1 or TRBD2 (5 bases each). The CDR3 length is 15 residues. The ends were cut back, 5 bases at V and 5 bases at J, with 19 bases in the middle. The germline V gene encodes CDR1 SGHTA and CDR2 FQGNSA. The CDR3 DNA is TGTGCCAGCAGCACCTCGGGGCCCCCCTACGACGAGCAGTACTTC. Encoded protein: CASSTSGPPYDEQYF.

The CDR3 DNA follows: TGCGCCAGCAGTTCCTACAGGGCCGAAAAACTGTTTTTT. It translates to CASSSYRAEKLFF. This chain links TRBV5-1 with TRBJ1-4; D possibly corresponds to TRBD1 (6 bases). The CDR3 covers 13 residues. V was trimmed by 5 bases and J by 8 bases, leaving 13 bases between them. Germline lookup yields CDR1 SGHRS and CDR2 YFSETQ.

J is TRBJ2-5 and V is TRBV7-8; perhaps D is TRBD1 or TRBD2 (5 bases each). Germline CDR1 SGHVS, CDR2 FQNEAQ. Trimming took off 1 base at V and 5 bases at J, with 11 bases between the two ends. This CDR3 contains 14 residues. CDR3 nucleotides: TGTGCCAGCAGCTTAGGGCTGGGACCGGAGACCCAGTACTTC. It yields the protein CASSLGLGPETQYF. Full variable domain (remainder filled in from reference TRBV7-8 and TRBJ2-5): GAGVSQSPRYKVAKRGQDVALRCDPISGHVSLFWYQQALGQGPEFLTYFQNEAQLDKSGLPSDRFFAERPEGSVSTLKIQRTQQEDSAVYLCASSLGLGPETQYFGPGTRLLVL.

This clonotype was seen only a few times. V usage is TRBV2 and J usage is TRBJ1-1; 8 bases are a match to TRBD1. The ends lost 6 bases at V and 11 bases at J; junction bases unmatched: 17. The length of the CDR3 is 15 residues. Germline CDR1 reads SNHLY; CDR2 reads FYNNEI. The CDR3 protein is CASRGATGVEMWAFF. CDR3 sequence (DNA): TGTGCCAGCAGGGGAGCGACAGGGGTAGAGATGTGGGCTTTCTTT.

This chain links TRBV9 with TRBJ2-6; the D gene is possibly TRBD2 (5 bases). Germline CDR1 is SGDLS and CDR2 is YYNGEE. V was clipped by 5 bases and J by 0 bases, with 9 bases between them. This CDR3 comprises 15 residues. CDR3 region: CASSSGDSGANVLTF. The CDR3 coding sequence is TGTGCCAGCAGTTCCGGGGACTCTGGGGCCAACGTCCTGACTTTC.

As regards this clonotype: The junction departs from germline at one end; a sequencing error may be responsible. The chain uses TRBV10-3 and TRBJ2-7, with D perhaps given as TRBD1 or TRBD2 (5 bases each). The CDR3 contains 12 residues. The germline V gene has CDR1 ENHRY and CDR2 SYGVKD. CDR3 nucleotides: TGTGCCATCAGTGCAGGGACCTACGAGCTGTACTTC. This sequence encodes CAISAGTYELYF.

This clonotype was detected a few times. CDR3 loop: CASSVRDRGETQYF. For the CDR3, the DNA is TGTGCCAGCAGCGTAAGGGACAGGGGCGAGACCCAGTACTTC. The rearrangement uses TRBV9 and TRBJ2-5, with 10 positions matching TRBD1. Germline CDR1 is SGDLS and CDR2 is YYNGEE. The CDR3 is 14 amino acids. The trim removed 1 base at V and 5 bases at J, leaving 2 bases unmatched.

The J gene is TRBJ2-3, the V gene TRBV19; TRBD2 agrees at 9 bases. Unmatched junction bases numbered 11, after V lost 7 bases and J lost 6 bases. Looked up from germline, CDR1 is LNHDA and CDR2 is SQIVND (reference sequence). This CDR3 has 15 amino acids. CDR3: CASTPGAGGGDTQYF. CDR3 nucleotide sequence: TGTGCCAGTACCCCCGGAGCGGGAGGCGGGGATACGCAGTATTTT.

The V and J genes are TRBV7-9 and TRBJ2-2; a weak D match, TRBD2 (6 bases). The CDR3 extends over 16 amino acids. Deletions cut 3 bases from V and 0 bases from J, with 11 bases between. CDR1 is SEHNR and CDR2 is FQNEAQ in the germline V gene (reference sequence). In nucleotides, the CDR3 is TGTGCCAGCAGCTTTCTAGGACTAACGAACACCGGGGAGCTGTTTTTT. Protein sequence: CASSFLGLTNTGELFF.

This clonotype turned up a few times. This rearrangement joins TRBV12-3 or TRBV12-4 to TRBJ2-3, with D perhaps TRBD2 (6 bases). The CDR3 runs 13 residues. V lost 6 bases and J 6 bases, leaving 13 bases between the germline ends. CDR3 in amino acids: CASSRLVSDTQYF. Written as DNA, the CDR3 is TGTGCCAGCAGCCGACTAGTATCCGATACGCAGTATTTT.

The CDR3 loop reads CASRAGGGRIHEQFF. CDR3 coding DNA: TGTGCCAGCAGGGCCGGGGGCGGGAGGATCCATGAGCAGTTCTTC. The chain is built from TRBV5-4 and TRBJ2-1, with 8 bases lining up with TRBD2. Germline V gene lookup returns CDR1 SGHNT and CDR2 YYREEE (reference sequence). V shed 5 bases, J shed 8 bases, and the junction held 12 bases outside the gene matches. The CDR3 loop spans 15 amino acids.

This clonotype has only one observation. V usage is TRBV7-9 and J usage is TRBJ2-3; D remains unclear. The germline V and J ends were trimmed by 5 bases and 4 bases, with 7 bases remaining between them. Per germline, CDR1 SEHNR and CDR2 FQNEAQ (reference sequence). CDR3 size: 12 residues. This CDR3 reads CASSRESDTQYF. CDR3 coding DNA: TGTGCCAGCAGCCGCGAGTCAGATACGCAGTATTTT.

CDR3 loop: CASSQDPGGNTEAFF. Here the CDR3 DNA reads TGTGCCAGCAGCCAAGACCCGGGAGGGAACACTGAAGCTTTCTTT. The chain carries TRBV5-5 and TRBJ1-1, with no clear D. CDR3 length: 15 amino acids. Trimming left V 4 bases short and J 1 base short, with 14 bases between. Germline lookup yields CDR1 SGHKS and CDR2 YYEKEE (reference sequence). The whole variable domain, filled in from reference TRBV5-5 and TRBJ1-1, reads DAGVTQSPTHLIKTRGQQVTLRCSPISGHKSVSWYQQVLGQGPQFIFQYYEKEERGRGNFPDRFSARQFPNYSSELNVNALLLGDSALYLCASSQDPGGNTEAFFGQGTRLTVV.

CDR3 sequence: CASSIGGNNEQFF. The CDR3 DNA sequence: TGTGCCAGTAGTATAGGCGGAAACAATGAGCAGTTCTTC. The chain couples TRBV19 to TRBJ2-1, with D uncertain. Germline V gene data show CDR1 as LNHDA and CDR2 as SQIVND (reference sequence). The ends were cut back, 1 base at V and 5 bases at J, with 6 bases in the middle. This CDR3 region has 13 residues.

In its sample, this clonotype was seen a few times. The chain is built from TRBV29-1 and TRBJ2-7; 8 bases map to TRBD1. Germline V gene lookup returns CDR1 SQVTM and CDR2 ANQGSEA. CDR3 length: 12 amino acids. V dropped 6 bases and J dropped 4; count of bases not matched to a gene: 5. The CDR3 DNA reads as TGCAGCGTCGCGGACAGGGAATACGAGCAGTACTTC. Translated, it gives CSVADREYEQYF.

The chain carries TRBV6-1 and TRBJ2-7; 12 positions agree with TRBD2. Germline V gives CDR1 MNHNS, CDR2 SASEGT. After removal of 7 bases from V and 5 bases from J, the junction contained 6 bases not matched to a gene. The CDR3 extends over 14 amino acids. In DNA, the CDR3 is TGTGCCAGCACCCCGACTAGCGGGAGCGACGAGCAGTACTTC. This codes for CASTPTSGSDEQYF.

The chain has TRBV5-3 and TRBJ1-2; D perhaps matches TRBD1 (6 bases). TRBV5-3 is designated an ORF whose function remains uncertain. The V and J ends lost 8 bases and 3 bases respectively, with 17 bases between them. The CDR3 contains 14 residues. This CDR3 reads CASTKMGGHYGYTF. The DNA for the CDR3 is TGTGCCAGCACGAAAATGGGGGGGCACTATGGCTACACCTTC.

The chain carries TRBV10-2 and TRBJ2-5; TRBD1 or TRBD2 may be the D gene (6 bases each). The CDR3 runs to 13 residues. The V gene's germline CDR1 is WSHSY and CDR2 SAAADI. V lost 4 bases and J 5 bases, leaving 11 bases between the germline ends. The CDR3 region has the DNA TGCGCCAGCAGTGCACAGGGAGGCGAGACCCAGTACTTC. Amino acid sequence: CASSAQGGETQYF.

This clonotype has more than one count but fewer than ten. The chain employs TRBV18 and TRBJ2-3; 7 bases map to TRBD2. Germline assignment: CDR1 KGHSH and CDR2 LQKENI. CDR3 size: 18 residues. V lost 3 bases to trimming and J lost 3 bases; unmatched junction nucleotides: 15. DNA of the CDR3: TGTGCCAGCTCACCTTACCGACTAGCTCTTGAGGGGACAGATACGCAGTATTTT. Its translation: CASSPYRLALEGTDTQYF. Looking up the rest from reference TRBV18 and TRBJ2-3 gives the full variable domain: NAGVMQNPRHLVRRRGQEARLRCSPMKGHSHVYWYRQLPEEGLKFMVYLQKENIIDESGMPKERFSAEFPKEGPSILRIQQVVRGDSAAYFCASSPYRLALEGTDTQYFGPGTRLTVL.

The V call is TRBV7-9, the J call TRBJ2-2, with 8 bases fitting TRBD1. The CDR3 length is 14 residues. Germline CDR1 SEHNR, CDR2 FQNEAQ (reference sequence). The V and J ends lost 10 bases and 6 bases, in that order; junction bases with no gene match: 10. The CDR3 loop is CAITGTGSPGELFF. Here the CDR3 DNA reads TGTGCCATCACCGGGACAGGCTCACCCGGGGAGCTGTTTTTT.